The rows below give T cell receptor beta chains drawn from one sample of a study of T cells in Graves' hyperthyroidism and ophthalmopathy. TCRdb used MiXCR to reprocess the multiplex PCR reads, holding one entry per CDR3 protein. The sample lists hundreds of thousands of distinct CDR3 sequences, around 21% seen once, with about 35% in the top ten. The sequenced material came from blood. The source is a young man with Graves' ophthalmopathy. CDR3s include the opening cysteine and the closing phenylalanine or tryptophan. D genes are given only for firm matches. The listing skips clone size in some rows; elsewhere it reads once, few, many or a size class.

v_call	j_call	clone_size	d_call	cdr3_nt	cdr3_aa
TRBV2	TRBJ2-1	many	-	TGTGCCAGCAGACTCCCCAATGAGCAGTTCTTC	CASRLPNEQFF
TRBV30	TRBJ2-1	many	-	TGTGCCTGGAGCGTAGCGGCCAATGAGCAGTTCTTC	CAWSVAANEQFF
TRBV9	TRBJ1-4	once	TRBD1	TGTGCCAGCAGCCCTCGGACAGGGGAGGATGAAAAACTGTTTTTT	CASSPRTGEDEKLFF
TRBV18	TRBJ2-7	many	-	TGTGCCAGCTCACCCTCCCACTTC	CASSPSHF
TRBV28	TRBJ1-5	few	TRBD1	TGTGCCAGCAGTTTATGGGGACAGGGCAATCAGCCCCAGCATTTT	CASSLWGQGNQPQHF
TRBV4-2	TRBJ2-5	many	-	TGTGCCAGCAGCCAAGATTTGACGATTGGGGAGACCCAGTACTTC	CASSQDLTIGETQYF
TRBV20-1	TRBJ1-4	-	-	TGCAGTGTCAGACCAGGGCCTAATGAAAAACTGTTTTTT	CSVRPGPNEKLFF
TRBV7-9	TRBJ2-2	-	TRBD2	TGTGCCAGCAGCTTAGCGCCGCGACTAGCGGGGCCAACCGGGGAGCTGTTTTTT	CASSLAPRLAGPTGELFF
TRBV29-1	TRBJ2-1	few	-	TGCAGCGTTGTACACTACTTCTCACTCTACAATGAGCAGTTCTTC	CSVVHYFSLYNEQFF
TRBV2	TRBJ1-1	-	TRBD1	TGTGCCGGCAGTGGGACAGACCACACTGAAGCTTTCTTT	CAGSGTDHTEAFF
TRBV20-1	TRBJ2-1	-	-	TGCACTATCTCCCCGTCGATCGGTGAGCAGTTCTTC	CTISPSIGEQFF
TRBV11-2	TRBJ2-5	-	-	TGTGCCAGCAGCTTTCCGGCCGAAGAGACCCAGTACTTC	CASSFPAEETQYF
TRBV19	TRBJ2-3	-	TRBD2	TGTGCCAGTAGTATAGAGGCTAGCGGGAGCGCGGCCCACACAGATACGCAGTATTTT	CASSIEASGSAAHTDTQYF
TRBV6-2/TRBV6-3	TRBJ2-1	few	-	TGTGCCAGCAGTTACGCCGGGACCCGCATCAATGAGCAGTTCTTC	CASSYAGTRINEQFF
TRBV4-1	TRBJ2-1	-	TRBD2	TGCGCCAGCAGCCAAGTGGGCGGGGGTAAGGGGATTGAGCAGTTCTTC	CASSQVGGGKGIEQFF
TRBV5-1	TRBJ2-6	few	TRBD1	TGCGCCAGCAGCCCGGGACAGGCGACCTCTGGGGCCAACGTCCTGACTTTC	CASSPGQATSGANVLTF
TRBV29-1	TRBJ1-2	few	-	TGCAGCGTTGAGTCGCGGGCGCATGGCTACACCTTC	CSVESRAHGYTF
TRBV11-3	TRBJ1-3	-	-	TGTGCCAGCAGCTTAACTCCTGGAAACACCATATATTTT	CASSLTPGNTIYF
TRBV6-1	TRBJ2-1	few	TRBD1	TGTGCCAGCAGTGAAGCTGGTGGGGACAGCTCCTACAATGAGCAGTTCTTC	CASSEAGGDSSYNEQFF
TRBV27	TRBJ1-1	few	-	TGTGCCAGCAGGTCACATTCTAACAGGGTCTGGAACACTGAAGCTTTCTTT	CASRSHSNRVWNTEAFF
TRBV29-1	TRBJ2-7	few	TRBD1	TGCAGCGTTGGGGGGAGGAGGACAGGGAGCGGCGAGCAGTACTTC	CSVGGRRTGSGEQYF
TRBV11-2	TRBJ2-3	-	TRBD2	TGTGCCAGCAGCTTAGATTTAGCGGGAGGGCCTCGTATAGATACGCAGTATTTT	CASSLDLAGGPRIDTQYF
TRBV20-1	TRBJ2-5	many	-	TGCAGTGCTGGGGGAGGGGGAAAAGAGACCCAGTACTTC	CSAGGGGKETQYF
TRBV10-2	TRBJ2-7	many	TRBD2	TGCGCCAGCAGCCATGGGACTAGCTACGAGCAGTACTTC	CASSHGTSYEQYF
TRBV20-1	TRBJ2-7	many	TRBD1	TGCAGTGCTGCACCGGGACAGCCTTCCTACGAGCAGTACTTC	CSAAPGQPSYEQYF
TRBV5-1	TRBJ1-4	few	TRBD1	TGCGCCAGCAGCGGGGGACAGCCTAATGAAAAACTGTTTTTT	CASSGGQPNEKLFF
TRBV19	TRBJ1-5	-	TRBD1	TGTGCCAGTAGTAAGGACAGGGAGGGCCAGCCCCAGCATTTT	CASSKDREGQPQHF
TRBV27	TRBJ1-1	many	-	TGTGCCAGCAGCGGGGGGGTCAGCGATTGGAGCACTGAAGCTTTCTTT	CASSGGVSDWSTEAFF
TRBV19	TRBJ1-1	-	-	TGTGCCAGTAGTCTACAACAGGGTGAAGCTTTCTTT	CASSLQQGEAFF
TRBV2	TRBJ2-7	many	-	TGTGCCAGCAGTCATCAGGACTCCTACGAGCAGTACTTC	CASSHQDSYEQYF
TRBV11-2	TRBJ1-1	many	TRBD1	TGTGCCAGCAGCCCCCTGACAGGGAAGAACACTGAAGCTTTCTTT	CASSPLTGKNTEAFF
TRBV11-2	TRBJ1-6	many	-	TGTGCCAGCAGCTTAGAGAGAGGTTCACCCCTCCACTTT	CASSLERGSPLHF
TRBV28	TRBJ1-2	-	TRBD1	TGTGCCAGCAGCACAGGGGAAAGGAGCTATGGCTACACCTTC	CASSTGERSYGYTF
TRBV3-1	TRBJ1-2	many	-	TGTGCCAGCAGCCAAGATGGGCAGTATGGCTACACCTTC	CASSQDGQYGYTF
TRBV11-2	TRBJ2-3	many	TRBD2	TGTGCCAGCCGCGGACTAGCGGGTTACACAGATACGCAGTATTTT	CASRGLAGYTDTQYF
TRBV6-1	TRBJ2-5	-	-	TGTGCCAGCAGTCGGAACCCCCAGGAGACCCAGTACTTC	CASSRNPQETQYF
TRBV6-1	TRBJ1-1	many	TRBD1	TGTGCCAGCAACAGACAGGGAAACCGGGGCACTGAAGCTTTCTTT	CASNRQGNRGTEAFF
TRBV29-1	TRBJ1-2	-	-	TGCAGCGTCTCCCGAAACGGGGGCTATGGCTACACCTTC	CSVSRNGGYGYTF
TRBV19	TRBJ1-3	-	-	TGTGCCAGTCGGCCGGGACACTTGGTCTCTGGAAACACCATATATTTT	CASRPGHLVSGNTIYF
TRBV20-1	TRBJ2-5	few	-	TGCAGTCTCCCGGGTCAGGTAAAAGAGACCCAGTACTTC	CSLPGQVKETQYF
TRBV7-9	TRBJ2-7	-	-	TGTGCCAGCAGTCGAGAGGCGGCGGTCTACGAGCAGTACTTC	CASSREAAVYEQYF
TRBV18	TRBJ2-7	many	-	TGTGCCAGCTCACCAGCAGGAACCTACGAGCAGTACTTC	CASSPAGTYEQYF
TRBV20-1	TRBJ1-1	many	-	TGCAGTGCTAGAGAGAAGACTGAAGCTTTCTTT	CSAREKTEAFF